This TCR beta chain was retrieved from a study of beta chain features in type 1 diabetes. About the study: There was similarity between patients and healthy donors in age, gender and cell yields. Regarding the study as a whole: Type 1 diabetes patients had TCRB CDR3s that were shorter (moderately but significantly so) in all four CD4+ subsets. Comparison showed that naive, central memory and Treg TCRB repertoires appeared more similar among patients than among healthy donors.

The authors sorted CD4+ naive, central memory, regulatory and stem cell-like memory cells via CD45RO/CCR7/CD25/CD127/CD95/CD27. The junction had 5 bases not matched to a gene; V was cut back by 6 bases and J by 4 bases. The germline V gene has CDR1 MNHEY and CDR2 SMNVEV (reference sequence). The CDR3 covers 15 residues. In this sample, this clone turned up a few times. Its specificity is not known. Expressed TCRB transcripts were sequenced after all isolated RNA was converted to cDNA. Deep immunoSEQ sequencing covered naive, central memory and regulatory T cell samples. Profiled with immunoSEQ multiplex PCR; TCRdb holds only in-frame clones, not every one. The sample shows some 150,000 clones, 8.5% to 10% of them seen only once.

The sample taken for sequencing was central memory CD4+ T cells from blood. The J gene is TRBJ2-7, the V gene TRBV27; 14 bases line up with TRBD2. The sequence came from a woman aged 25 to 39 with type 1 diabetes. The CDR3 DNA reads TGTGCCAGCAGACGAGGGACTAGCGGGAGTTACGAGCAGTACTTC. Its translation: CASRRGTSGSYEQYF.